The subject of this entry is one T cell receptor beta chain. Extraction and reverse transcription of RNA yielded cDNA as the sequencing template. Clones were sequenced by immunoSEQ multiplex PCR, and TCRdb holds only the in-frame ones, with some missing. This sample has about 250,000 clones, with around 67% found just once. These data originate in a study of CD8+ T cells in alopecia areata. Study in general: In an open-label trial, patients got 5 to 10 mg tofacitinib twice daily.

The authors sorted CD4+ and CD8+ T cells from PBMCs. V was pared by 0 bases and J by 8 bases, with 8 bases between. Germline CDR1 reads MNHEY; CDR2 reads SMNVEV (reference sequence). The CDR3 contains 14 residues. Sequenced material: CD4+ T cells sorted from blood, taken at week 0. This TCR derives from a human donor with alopecia areata. J is TRBJ1-6 and V is TRBV27, with D uncertain. The CDR3 DNA follows: TGTGCCAGCAGTTTATCCGATGTCTATTCACCCCTCCACTTT. Amino acid sequence: CASSLSDVYSPLHF.